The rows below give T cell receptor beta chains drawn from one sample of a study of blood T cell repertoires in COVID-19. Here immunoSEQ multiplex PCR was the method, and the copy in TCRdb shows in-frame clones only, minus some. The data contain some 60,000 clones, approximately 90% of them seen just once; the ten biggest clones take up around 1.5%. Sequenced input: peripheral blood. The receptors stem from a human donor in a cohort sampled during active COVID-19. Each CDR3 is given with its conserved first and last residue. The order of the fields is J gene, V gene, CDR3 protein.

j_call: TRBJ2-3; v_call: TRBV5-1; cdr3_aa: CASSASGSTDTQYF
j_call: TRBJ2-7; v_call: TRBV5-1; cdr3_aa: CASSFQQGAWEQYF
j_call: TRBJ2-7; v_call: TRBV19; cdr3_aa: CASSTQHPPTYEQYF
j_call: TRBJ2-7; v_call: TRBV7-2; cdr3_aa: CASSLVSGTGAGEQYF
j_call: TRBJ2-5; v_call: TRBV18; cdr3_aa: CASSPTIRGKRGETQYF
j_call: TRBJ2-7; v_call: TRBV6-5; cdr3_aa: CASRGTSVHSYEQYF
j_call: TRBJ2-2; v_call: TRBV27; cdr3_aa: CASSYPTRENTGELFF
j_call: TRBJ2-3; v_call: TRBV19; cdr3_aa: CASRQFQGSTDTQYF
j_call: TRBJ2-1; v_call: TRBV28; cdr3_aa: CASRPSDGAGENEQFF
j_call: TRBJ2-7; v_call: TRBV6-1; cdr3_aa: CASSEAEAARYEQYF
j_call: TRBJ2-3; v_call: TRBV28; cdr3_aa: CAGRRRTSTDTQYF
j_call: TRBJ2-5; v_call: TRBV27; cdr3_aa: CASSRTGRETQYF